This TCR beta chain derives from a study of blood T cells in healthy people across ages. Germline-derived CDR1 and CDR2 are DFQATT and SNEGSKA (reference sequence). There are 13 residues in the CDR3. The authors ran a second PCR of 7 to 11 cycles using a sample-barcoded 5' primer and a J-beta primer mix. Every cDNA was tagged by a template-switch adaptor with 12 random nucleotides. TCRdb fed the 5' RACE reads into MiXCR, producing one record per CDR3 protein. The sample has some 1 million distinct CDR3 sequences, 45% seen once; the top ten hold approximately 17%. Study-level findings and limits: The study regarded diversity estimates from one million T cells as underestimates. Unsorted PBMCs blocked a conclusive comparison of naive and antigen-experienced cells. CMV status of donors was not determined, possibly confounding expanded clonotype changes.

Turning to this clonotype: Its antigen is unknown. A much larger clone differs by one base, so this may be a read error.

This chain links TRBV20-1 with TRBJ2-3, with a possible D match to TRBD2 (6 bases). This TCR came from an older woman in good health. Material for sequencing was blood. This CDR3 reads CSAPGGSTGTQYF. The CDR3 DNA reads TGCAGTGCCCCCGGAGGGAGCACAGGTACGCAGTATTTT.